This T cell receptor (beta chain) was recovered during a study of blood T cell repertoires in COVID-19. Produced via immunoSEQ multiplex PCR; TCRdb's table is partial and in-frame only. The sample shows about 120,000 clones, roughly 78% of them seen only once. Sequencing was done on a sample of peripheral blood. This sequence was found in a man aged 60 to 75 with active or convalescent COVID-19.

The CDR3 is CASSFRRANIQYF. DNA for the CDR3: TGTGCCAGCAGTTTTCGGCGGGCAAACATTCAGTACTTC. The rearrangement joins TRBV28 to TRBJ2-4; a weak D match, TRBD2 (5 bases). This CDR3 has 13 amino acids. The germline gives CDR1 MDHEN, CDR2 SYDVKM. The ends were cut back, 3 bases at V and 6 bases at J, with 9 bases in the middle.